The sample holds many counts of the clone carrying this T cell receptor beta chain. Each participant's cohort was designated according to participant-reported clinical history. TCRdb keeps only in-frame clones here, not all; method: immunoSEQ multiplex PCR. The table lists more than 250,000 clones, 70% to 90% of them singletons, with under 2.5% in the top ten. The data were obtained in a study of blood T cell repertoires in COVID-19. The clonotype originates from a man aged 25-40 years who had recovered from COVID-19. Sequenced input: PBMCs or T cells enriched from blood (not recorded which).

CDR3 protein: CASSSLAGDTGELFF. Written as DNA, the CDR3 is TGTGCCAGCAGTTCGCTAGCGGGGGACACCGGGGAGCTGTTTTTT. The chain joins TRBV6-5 to TRBJ2-2; 10 nucleotides align to TRBD2. V lost 4 bases, J lost 3 bases, and 2 bases stayed unmatched. The CDR3 consists of 15 residues. Germline CDR1 and CDR2: MNHEY and SVGAGI.